Below, 25 T cell receptor beta chains from the same sample are listed, as sequenced in a study of shared clonotypes between healthy human individuals. Assay used: immunoSEQ multiplex PCR; TCRdb lists only in-frame clones, some missing. The sample has roughly 810,000 clones; just over 95% are singletons. Naive CD8 cells lacked CD45RO and underwent positive selection for CCR7, leaving out terminally differentiated effector memory CD45RA+ cells. Sequenced material: naive CD8+ T cells sorted from blood. The receptors here all came from a man aged 30 to 45 in good health.

The chain couples TRBV27 to TRBJ2-7; 8 nucleotides match TRBD1. V trimming: 6 bases; J trimming: 4 bases; junction bases outside the gene matches: 11. The length of the CDR3 is 15 residues. The V gene's germline CDR1 is MNHEY and CDR2 SMNVEV (reference sequence). The DNA for the CDR3 is TGTGCCAGCAGCCGAGACAGGGGAGGACCTTACGAGCAGTACTTC. Protein product: CASSRDRGGPYEQYF.

The V call is TRBV11-2, the J call TRBJ2-3, with 11 bases fitting TRBD2. Unmatched junction bases numbered 7, after V lost 7 bases and J lost 4 bases. The CDR3 sequence is 15 residues long. Germline V CDR1 and CDR2: SGHAT, FQNNGV. The CDR3 loop reads CASNLAGGLADTQYF. CDR3 DNA: TGTGCCAGCAATCTAGCGGGAGGACTTGCAGATACGCAGTATTTT.

With respect to this clone: This sample includes further DNA sequences coding for the same CDR3. The V call is TRBV27, the J call TRBJ2-6, with D hard to call. Germline V gene data show CDR1 as MNHEY and CDR2 as SMNVEV (reference sequence). The germline V and J ends were trimmed by 2 bases and 0 bases, with 8 bases remaining between them. The CDR3 runs to 16 residues. In nucleotides, the CDR3 is TGTGCCAGCAGTTTACTGGGTTCCTCTGGGGCCAACGTCCTGACTTTC. Protein sequence: CASSLLGSSGANVLTF.

The chain combines TRBV6-1 with TRBJ2-1, with D maybe TRBD2 (6 bases). The germline V gene has CDR1 MNHNS and CDR2 SASEGT. The germline V and J ends were trimmed by 1 base and 4 bases, with 17 bases remaining between them. The CDR3 covers 17 residues. Written as DNA, the CDR3 is TGTGCCAGCAGTGAAGGGGAGGACTCCACACCTTACAATGAGCAGTTCTTC. Residues: CASSEGEDSTPYNEQFF.

CDR3 amino acids: CASSSEFGTRTDTQYF. The CDR3 DNA follows: TGTGCCAGCAGCTCGGAATTTGGGACCCGCACAGATACGCAGTATTTT. This chain links TRBV7-9 with TRBJ2-3; D possibly matches TRBD1 or TRBD2 (5 bases each). The CDR3 is 16 residues long. Trimming stripped 4 bases from V and 1 base from J, with 15 bases between. In germline, CDR1 is SEHNR, CDR2 FQNEAQ (reference sequence).

The gene calls are TRBV27 and TRBJ2-1; D is ambiguous. V shed 6 bases and J shed 5 bases, with 23 bases lying between them. The CDR3 consists of 17 residues. CDR1 and CDR2 (germline): MNHEY, SMNVEV (reference sequence). CDR3 region: CASRRIDFSTPNNEQFF. The DNA for the CDR3 is TGTGCCAGCAGACGAATCGACTTCTCTACCCCAAACAATGAGCAGTTCTTC.

Concerning this clone: Other nucleotide sequences from this sample produce the same CDR3. The V and J genes are TRBV29-1 and TRBJ2-1; TRBD1 matches 8 bases. V trimming: 3 bases; J trimming: 4 bases; junction bases outside the gene matches: 5. The CDR3 has 14 residues. In germline, CDR1 is SQVTM, CDR2 ANQGSEA. CDR3 DNA: TGCAGCGTTGAGGGGCAGGGGGCTTACAATGAGCAGTTCTTC. It encodes CSVEGQGAYNEQFF.

The genes are TRBV20-1 and TRBJ2-1; the D gene could be TRBD1 or TRBD2 (5 bases each). The CDR3 consists of 10 residues. Per the germline V gene, CDR1 is DFQATT and CDR2 is SNEGSKA (reference sequence). Trimming removed 5 bases from V and 7 bases from J, with 6 bases in between. This CDR3 is CSAGTNEQFF. CDR3 nucleotide sequence: TGCAGTGCTGGGACGAATGAGCAGTTCTTC.

J is TRBJ1-1 and V is TRBV4-1; D is perhaps TRBD1 (5 bases). The CDR3 loop spans 15 amino acids. V shed 5 bases and J shed 8 bases, with 21 bases lying between them. Germline V gives CDR1 MGHRA, CDR2 YSYEKL. The CDR3 DNA reads as TGCGCCAGCAGCTTGATGATATTCGGGGGGGAGGAAGCTTTCTTT. It is translated as CASSLMIFGGEEAFF.

The chain has TRBV27 and TRBJ2-3; possibly TRBD2 for D (6 bases). Trimming took off 5 bases at V and 1 base at J, with 10 bases between the two ends. The length of the CDR3 is 14 residues. Germline-derived CDR1 and CDR2 are MNHEY and SMNVEV (reference sequence). The CDR3 DNA reads as TGTGCCAGCAGTCTCTTAGCGGGCACAGATACGCAGTATTTT. Translated, it gives CASSLLAGTDTQYF.

The chain links TRBV6-1 to TRBJ2-1; 10 nucleotides line up with TRBD2. The CDR3 is made up of 16 amino acids. The germline CDR1 and CDR2 sequences are MNHNS and SASEGT. Trimming at V came to 4 bases and at J to 1 base, leaving 4 bases not matched to a gene. The CDR3 DNA reads as TGTGCCAGCAGTGGCAGACTAGCGGGTTCCTACAATGAGCAGTTCTTC. It translates to CASSGRLAGSYNEQFF.

The gene calls are TRBV6-1 and TRBJ2-1, with TRBD2 matching 7 bases. The CDR3 is 14 residues long. CDR1 is MNHNS, CDR2 SASEGT, per germline. Trimming cost V 6 bases and J 3 bases; bases outside gene matches: 5. The CDR3 is CASRPPSGYNEQFF. CDR3 in DNA: TGTGCCAGCAGACCCCCTAGCGGCTACAATGAGCAGTTCTTC.

As for this clone: The same CDR3 also results from other DNA sequences found in this sample. The rearrangement links TRBV7-9 to TRBJ2-2; D is unresolved. Germline CDR1 and CDR2: SEHNR and FQNEAQ (reference sequence). V was trimmed by 6 bases and J by 2 bases, leaving 4 bases between them. The CDR3 is 12 amino acids. CDR3 sequence (DNA): TGTGCCAGCAGTTTCAACACCGGGGAGCTGTTTTTT. It translates to CASSFNTGELFF.

The V call is TRBV6-5, the J call TRBJ2-1, with TRBD2 identical over 11 bases. Germline V gives CDR1 MNHEY, CDR2 SVGAGI. V shed 5 bases and J 8 bases; nucleotides not matched to a gene: 5. The length of the CDR3 is 14 residues. The CDR3 DNA sequence: TGTGCCAGCAGTACTAGCGGGAGTCCCCATGAGCAGTTCTTC. Translated: CASSTSGSPHEQFF.

Regarding this clone: The identical CDR3 is also encoded by other nucleotide sequences in the sample. The V and J genes are TRBV11-2 and TRBJ2-7; no clear D. Germline CDR1 and CDR2: SGHAT and FQNNGV. CDR3 length equals 11 residues. Trimming stripped 4 bases from V and 4 bases from J, with 5 bases between. For the CDR3, the DNA is TGTGCCAGCAGCTCACCTTACGAGCAGTACTTC. This gives the protein CASSSPYEQYF.

This chain joins TRBV5-1 and TRBJ2-1; 12 nucleotides match TRBD2. This CDR3 is built from 20 residues. The V segment lost 7 bases and the J segment 5 bases; nucleotides outside the gene matches: 22. In germline, CDR1 is SGHRS, CDR2 YFSETQ. Here the CDR3 reads CASSPWGLAGGPGRHNEQFF. CDR3 sequence (DNA): TGCGCCAGCTCCCCTTGGGGGCTAGCGGGAGGGCCGGGGAGACACAATGAGCAGTTCTTC.

The chain has TRBV2 and TRBJ2-5, with 8 bases aligning to TRBD1. The V gene end was trimmed by 0 bases and the J gene end by 3 bases; junction bases not matched to a gene: 3. The length of the CDR3 is 15 residues. Germline assignment: CDR1 SNHLY and CDR2 FYNNEI. For the CDR3, the DNA is TGTGCCAGCAGTGAAGCCGACAGGGGTGAAGAGACCCAGTACTTC. Amino acid sequence: CASSEADRGEETQYF.

The genes are TRBV7-2 and TRBJ2-1; 7 bases map to TRBD1. V dropped 9 bases and J dropped 9; count of bases not matched to a gene: 11. The germline V gene has CDR1 SGHTA and CDR2 FQGNSA. The length of the CDR3 is 13 residues. The CDR3 bases are TGTGCCAGTGCAGGGGGTAGGTTCGGTGAGCAGTTCTTC. Translated, it gives CASAGGRFGEQFF.

The V call is TRBV7-9, the J call TRBJ2-1; perhaps D is TRBD1 or TRBD2 (7 bases each). The CDR3 runs to 18 residues. V lost 5 bases and J lost 0, with 20 bases in between. Germline lookup yields CDR1 SEHNR and CDR2 FQNEAQ (reference sequence). CDR3 sequence reads: CASSPGRGGRSSYNEQFF. The CDR3 region has the DNA TGTGCCAGCAGCCCCGGCAGGGGGGGCCGAAGCTCCTACAATGAGCAGTTCTTC.

As for this clone: This sample also contains other DNA sequences that code for the same CDR3. The genes are TRBV10-2 and TRBJ2-3; D unresolved. The V gene lost 2 bases and the J gene lost 5 bases, with 2 bases spanning the gap. Germline CDR1 WSHSY, CDR2 SAAADI. The CDR3 is made up of 11 amino acids. In DNA, the CDR3 is TGCGCCAGCAGTGAGGGAGATACGCAGTATTTT. Amino acid sequence: CASSEGDTQYF.

The chain is built from TRBV5-4 and TRBJ2-1, with TRBD1 matching over 11 bases. V lost 8 bases, J lost 7 bases, and 8 bases stayed unmatched. CDR3 length: 14 amino acids. The germline V gene encodes CDR1 SGHNT and CDR2 YYREEE (reference sequence). CDR3 bases: TGTGCCAGTACCGGACAGGGGGCGGCTAATGAGCAGTTCTTC. This sequence encodes CASTGQGAANEQFF.

The chain combines TRBV30 with TRBJ2-3; 11 bases match TRBD2. The CDR3 runs to 16 residues. Germline V gene data show CDR1 as GTSNPN and CDR2 as SVGIG (reference sequence). J lost 4 bases, V lost 3 bases, and 9 bases had no gene match. The CDR3 DNA reads as TGTGCCTGGAGCGAAGAACTAGCGGGAGTGTCAGATACGCAGTATTTT. Amino acid sequence: CAWSEELAGVSDTQYF.

This chain connects TRBV13 to TRBJ2-7; 8 nucleotides agree with TRBD1. The germline V gene has CDR1 PRHDT and CDR2 FYEKMQ (reference sequence). The trim removed 5 bases at V and 6 bases at J, leaving 12 bases unmatched. This CDR3 is 15 amino acids long. The DNA of the CDR3 is TGTGCCAGCAGCCCGGGGGACAGGTCAACGGGCGAGCAGTACTTC. As protein: CASSPGDRSTGEQYF.

J is TRBJ2-1 and V is TRBV9; D possibly corresponds to TRBD2 (6 bases). V was cut by 3 bases and J by 15 bases, with 25 bases left in between. CDR3 size: 15 residues. Germline-derived CDR1 and CDR2 are SGDLS and YYNGEE. The CDR3 loop reads CASSAQESLEGFRFF. CDR3 sequence (DNA): TGTGCCAGCAGCGCCCAAGAAAGTCTGGAGGGATTCAGGTTCTTC.

This clone was counted only a few times. The rearrangement links TRBV10-3 to TRBJ2-5, with D uncertain. CDR1 and CDR2 (germline): ENHRY, SYGVKD. The CDR3 totals 14 residues. Deletions cut 5 bases from V and 5 bases from J, with 15 bases between. CDR3 DNA sequence: TGTGCCATCAGTAACCCCCTTAACCCGGAGACCCAGTACTTC. It encodes CAISNPLNPETQYF.